This T cell receptor beta chain was observed in a study of PD-1 blockade in mismatch repair-deficient tumors. Study context: Patients had about a dozen mismatch repair-deficient cancer types, all previously treated and progressing.

Sequencing used immunoSEQ multiplex PCR; TCRdb keeps in-frame clones, though not all of them. There are around 120,000 clones in the sample; about 88% occur only once, and less than 15% lies in the top ten. V was clipped by 3 bases and J by 0 bases, with 27 bases between them. The CDR3 loop spans 20 amino acids. Germline lookup yields CDR1 KGHSY and CDR2 FQNENV. J is TRBJ2-7 and V is TRBV16; the D gene is possibly TRBD2 (6 bases). The source was peripheral blood, collected 44 weeks after starting pembrolizumab. This TCR derives from an adult with mismatch repair-deficient cancer. The CDR3 here is CASSQGSPTSIAGTSYEQYF. The CDR3, as DNA: TGTGCCAGCAGCCAGGGTTCCCCTACGTCCATCGCGGGAACCTCCTACGAGCAGTACTTC. Filled out from reference TRBV16 and TRBJ2-7, the complete variable domain reads GEEVAQTPKHLVRGEGQKAKLYCAPIKGHSYVFWYQQVLKNEFKFLISFQNENVFDETGMPKERFSAKCLPNSPCSLEIQATKLEDSAVYFCASSQGSPTSIAGTSYEQYFGPGTRLTVT.